The rows below give T cell receptor beta chains drawn from one sample of a study of T cell repertoires in cytomegalovirus infection. Each CDR3 protein gets one entry after TCRdb re-called the reads with MiXCR. Of roughly 630,000 distinct CDR3 sequences listed, roughly a quarter are singletons. The specimen sequenced was CD8+ T cells from PBMCs. The receptors were sampled from a human donor in good health (CMV status not recorded). Some clones in this sample may be carry-over from other donors' samples. CDR3s leave out the opening cysteine and the closing phenylalanine or tryptophan.

J gene,V gene,CDR3 protein
TRBJ1-5,TRBV20-1,SARVNSANQPQH
TRBJ2-7,TRBV12-3/TRBV12-4,ASSPLAFAYEQY
TRBJ2-1,TRBV7-2,ASSPGGGHEQF
TRBJ2-5,TRBV6-6,ASTPSPDWEETQY
TRBJ2-3,TRBV29-1,SAKGDTQY
TRBJ1-2,TRBV28,ASSLSPTGANYGYT
TRBJ2-3,TRBV7-2,ASSRGQGVTDTQY
TRBJ1-1,TRBV6-6,ASRELQGANTEAF
TRBJ2-5,TRBV2,ASSVRGQETQY
TRBJ1-2,TRBV7-2,ASSLGGQLNYGYT
TRBJ1-6,TRBV28,ASSSRGQGLNSPLH
TRBJ2-6,TRBV5-1,ASSPADFGGTSGANVLT
TRBJ2-5,TRBV7-6,ASSIPADQETQY
TRBJ2-7,TRBV7-8,ASSLSRGGTYEQY
TRBJ2-7,TRBV29-1,SVEVPGQTYEQY
TRBJ2-3,TRBV12-3/TRBV12-4,ASSGTGVFTDTQY
TRBJ2-7,TRBV27,ASSLKGATIYEQY
TRBJ2-7,TRBV12-3/TRBV12-4,ASSPGLAGISYEQY
TRBJ2-1,TRBV9,ASSVHSNSYNEQF
TRBJ1-2,TRBV9,ASSAGGMGPDPYGYT
TRBJ2-5,TRBV7-2,ASSLGGQGVQETQY
TRBJ2-7,TRBV7-6,ASSLAMAGGGYEQY
TRBJ2-1,TRBV2,ASSERRTVDEQF
TRBJ2-1,TRBV7-8,ASSLEANNEQF
TRBJ2-3,TRBV27,ASSPPVKRGSTDTQY
TRBJ1-1,TRBV25-1,ASSPARDRNTEAF
TRBJ1-6,TRBV20-1,SAKGQGNSPLH
TRBJ2-1,TRBV29-1,SVYGGYTYNEQF
TRBJ1-1,TRBV28,ASSLSPPTEAF
TRBJ2-5,TRBV7-9,ASSLGTTSGVETQY
TRBJ1-2,TRBV20-1,SAPTRQAVYGYT
TRBJ2-5,TRBV7-9,ASSSLVRVKTTQETQY
TRBJ2-1,TRBV14,ASSQDGRGLYNEQF